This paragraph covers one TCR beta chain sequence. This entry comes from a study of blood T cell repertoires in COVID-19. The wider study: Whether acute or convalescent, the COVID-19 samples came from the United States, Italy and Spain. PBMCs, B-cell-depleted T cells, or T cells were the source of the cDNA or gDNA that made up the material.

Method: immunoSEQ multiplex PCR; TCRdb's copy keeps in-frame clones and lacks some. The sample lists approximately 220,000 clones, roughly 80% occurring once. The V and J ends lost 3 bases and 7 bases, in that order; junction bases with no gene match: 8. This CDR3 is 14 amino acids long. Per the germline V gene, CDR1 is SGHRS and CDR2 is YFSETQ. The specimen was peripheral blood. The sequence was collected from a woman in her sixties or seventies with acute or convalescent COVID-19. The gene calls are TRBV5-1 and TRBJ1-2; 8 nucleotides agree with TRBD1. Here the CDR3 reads CASSSTGVGGGYTF. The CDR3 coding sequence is TGCGCCAGCAGCTCGACAGGGGTAGGAGGTGGCTACACCTTC.